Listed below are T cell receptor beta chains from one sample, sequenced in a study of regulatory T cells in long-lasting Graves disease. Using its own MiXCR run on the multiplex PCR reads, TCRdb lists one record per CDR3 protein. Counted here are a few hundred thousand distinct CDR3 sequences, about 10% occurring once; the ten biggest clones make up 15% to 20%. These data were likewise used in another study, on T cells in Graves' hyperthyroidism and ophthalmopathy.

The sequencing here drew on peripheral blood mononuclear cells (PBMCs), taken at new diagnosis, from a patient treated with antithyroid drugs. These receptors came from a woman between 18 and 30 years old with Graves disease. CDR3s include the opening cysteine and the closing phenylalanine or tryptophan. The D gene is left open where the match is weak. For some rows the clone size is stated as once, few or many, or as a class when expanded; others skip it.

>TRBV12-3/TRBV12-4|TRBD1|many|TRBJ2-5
CASSWTGKGETQYF
TGTGCCAGCAGTTGGACAGGGAAGGGTGAGACCCAGTACTTC
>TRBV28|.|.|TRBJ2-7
CASSSRGEQYF
TGTGCCAGCAGTTCGCGGGGCGAGCAGTACTTC
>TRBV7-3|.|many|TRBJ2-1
CASSSDEQFF
TGTGCCAGCAGCTCTGATGAGCAGTTCTTC
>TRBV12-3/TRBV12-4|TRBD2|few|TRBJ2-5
CASSTGGAARGQYF
TGTGCCAGCAGCACGGGGGGAGCGGCTCGAGGTCAGTACTTC
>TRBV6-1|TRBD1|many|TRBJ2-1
CASTGTGGNNEQFF
TGTGCCAGCACCGGGACAGGGGGGAACAATGAGCAGTTCTTC
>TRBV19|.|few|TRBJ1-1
CASRPLGGTEAFF
TGTGCCAGTAGACCCCTGGGGGGGACTGAAGCTTTCTTT
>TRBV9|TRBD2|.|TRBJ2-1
CASSPIAGGSSYNEQFF
TGTGCCAGCAGCCCCATAGCGGGAGGCAGCTCCTACAATGAGCAGTTCTTC
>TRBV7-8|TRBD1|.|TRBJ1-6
CASSPRGGSSYNSPLHF
TGTGCCAGCAGCCCCAGGGGGGGAAGCTCCTATAATTCACCCCTCCACTTT
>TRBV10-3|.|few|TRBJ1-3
CAISESLTRTISGNTIYF
TGTGCCATCAGTGAGTCCCTTACCAGGACCATCTCTGGAAACACCATATATTTT
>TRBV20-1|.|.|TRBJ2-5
CSARGDLEETQYF
TGCAGTGCTAGAGGAGATCTCGAAGAGACCCAGTACTTC
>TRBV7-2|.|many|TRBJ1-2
CASSPMYYGYTF
TGTGCCAGCAGCCCCATGTACTATGGCTACACCTTC
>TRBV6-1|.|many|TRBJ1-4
CASSQAGAGEKLFF
TGTGCCAGCAGCCAAGCCGGGGCCGGAGAAAAACTGTTTTTT
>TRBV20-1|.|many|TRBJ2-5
CSAESSGQLQETQYF
TGCAGTGCTGAATCAAGCGGACAGTTACAAGAGACCCAGTACTTC
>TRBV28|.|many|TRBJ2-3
CASSFGSVVARDTQYF
TGTGCCAGCAGTTTTGGGAGCGTTGTAGCGAGAGATACGCAGTATTTT
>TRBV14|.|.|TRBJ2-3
CASSQTGSMGDTQYF
TGTGCCAGCAGCCAAACCGGATCAATGGGGGATACGCAGTATTTT
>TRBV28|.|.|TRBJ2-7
CASLPSGGHEQYEQYF
TGTGCCAGCCTCCCATCCGGAGGACACGAACAATACGAGCAGTACTTC
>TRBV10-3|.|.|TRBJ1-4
CAISELIWRTDPTNEKLFF
TGTGCCATCAGTGAGTTGATCTGGAGGACAGACCCAACTAATGAAAAACTGTTTTTT
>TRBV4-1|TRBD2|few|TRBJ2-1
CASSLTSGGISEQFF
TGCGCCAGCAGCCTAACTAGCGGGGGGATAAGTGAGCAGTTCTTC
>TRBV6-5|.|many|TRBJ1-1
CASSYGGMNTEAFF
TGTGCCAGCAGTTACGGGGGAATGAACACTGAAGCTTTCTTT
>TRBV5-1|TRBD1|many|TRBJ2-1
CASSLLTGGESYNEQFF
TGCGCCAGCAGCTTATTAACAGGGGGAGAGTCCTACAATGAGCAGTTCTTC
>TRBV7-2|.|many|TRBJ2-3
CASIPDTDTQYF
TGTGCCAGCATCCCCGATACAGATACGCAGTATTTT
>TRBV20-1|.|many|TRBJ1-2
CSARDRGGINYGYTF
TGCAGTGCTAGAGATCGTGGAGGGATTAACTATGGCTACACCTTC
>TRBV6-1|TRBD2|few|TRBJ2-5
CTSSRGVAGHQETQYF
TGTACCAGCAGTCGCGGAGTAGCGGGGCACCAAGAGACCCAGTACTTC
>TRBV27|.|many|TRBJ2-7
CASSFLPLADYEQYF
TGTGCCAGCAGTTTCCTTCCACTGGCGGACTACGAGCAGTACTTC
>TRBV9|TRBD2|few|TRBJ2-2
CASSVGLGGRRRTGELFF
TGTGCCAGCAGCGTAGGTCTGGGCGGGAGACGACGGACCGGGGAGCTGTTTTTT
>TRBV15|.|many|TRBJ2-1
CATSSEVGSYNEQFF
TGTGCCACCAGCTCCGAGGTAGGATCCTACAATGAGCAGTTCTTC